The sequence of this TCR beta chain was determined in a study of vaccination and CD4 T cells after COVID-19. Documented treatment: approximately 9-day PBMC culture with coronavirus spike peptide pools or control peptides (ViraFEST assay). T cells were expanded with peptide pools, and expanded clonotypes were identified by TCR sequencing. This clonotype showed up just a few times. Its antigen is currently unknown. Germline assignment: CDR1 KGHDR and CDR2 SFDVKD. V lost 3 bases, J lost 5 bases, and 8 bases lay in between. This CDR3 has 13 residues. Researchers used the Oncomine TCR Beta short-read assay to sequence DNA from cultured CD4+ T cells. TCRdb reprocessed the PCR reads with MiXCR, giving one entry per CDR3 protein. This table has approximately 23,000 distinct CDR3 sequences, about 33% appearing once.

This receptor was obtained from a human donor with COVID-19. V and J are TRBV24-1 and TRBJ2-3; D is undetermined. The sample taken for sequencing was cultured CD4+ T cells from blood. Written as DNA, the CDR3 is TGTGCCACCAGTGATAGGGCTAGAGATACGCAGTATTTT. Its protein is CATSDRARDTQYF.